This T cell receptor (beta chain) is from a study of cytomegalovirus exposure and HLA in healthy donors. Whole-study findings and limits: Per published reports, the classifier diagnosed cytomegalovirus status with high specificity and sensitivity.

V dropped 0 bases and J dropped 2; count of bases not matched to a gene: 6. Germline CDR1 SGDLS, CDR2 YYNGEE. The CDR3 runs to 17 residues. On this clone itself: What it binds is unknown.

60 Vbeta and 13 Jbeta primers were used in PCR. Original data processing: Approximately 10 million shared chains were among 80 million or so unique TCR beta chains counted in a later analysis. Profiling relied on immunoSEQ multiplex PCR, and the TCRdb table lists in-frame clones only, not all of them. That table gives V, J and clone size, and the DNA gave D and trimming. Its table lists some 150,000 clones. The rearrangement uses TRBV9 and TRBJ1-3; 9 nucleotides align to TRBD1. Sequencing used PBMCs. The receptor was derived from a woman aged 18-29 years in good health and CMV-seropositive. In DNA, the CDR3 is TGTGCCAGCAGCGTAGCTAGGGGACAGGGAGCTGGAAACACCATATATTTT. It is translated as CASSVARGQGAGNTIYF.